The 19 T cell receptor beta chains listed next were all sequenced from one sample in a study of identical twins. TCRdb processed the 5' RACE reads anew with MiXCR; each CDR3 protein has one entry. The table has more than 400,000 distinct CDR3 sequences, approximately 16% seen once. The same specimen was also included in a second study, on yellow fever vaccine responses in identical twins.

The sample consisted of CD4+ T cells sorted from blood. Source of these receptors: a woman in her late teens or twenties in good health.

This chain connects TRBV20-1 to TRBJ1-5, with D possibly TRBD1 on 6 matching bases. CDR3 size: 12 residues. CDR1 DFQATT and CDR2 SNEGSKA come from the germline V gene (reference sequence). Deletions cut 3 bases from V and 5 bases from J, with 8 bases between. CDR3 protein: CSASGGHQPQHF. The CDR3 coding sequence is TGCAGTGCTAGCGGGGGGCATCAGCCCCAGCATTTT.

This chain joins TRBV10-3 and TRBJ2-5; 10 bases fit TRBD1. There are 18 residues in the CDR3. V gave up 0 bases and J gave up 2 bases; unmatched junction bases: 9. The germline V gene has CDR1 ENHRY and CDR2 SYGVKD. CDR3 coding DNA: TGTGCCATCAGTGAGTCTCTTGGGACAGGGGCGTCACAAGAGACCCAGTACTTC. Its translation: CAISESLGTGASQETQYF.

The chain uses TRBV12-3 or TRBV12-4 and TRBJ2-5; 8 bases line up with TRBD2. The CDR3 has 15 amino acids. V gave up 3 bases and J gave up 2 bases; unmatched junction bases: 5. The CDR3 sequence: CASSFRLAGQETQYF. Written as DNA, the CDR3 is TGTGCCAGCAGTTTTCGGCTAGCGGGTCAAGAGACCCAGTACTTC.

The V and J genes are TRBV20-1 and TRBJ2-2; 7 bases fit TRBD1. The length of the CDR3 is 16 residues. Germline CDR1 and CDR2: DFQATT and SNEGSKA (reference sequence). V lost 3 bases and J lost 9; bases outside the gene matches: 16. The CDR3, as DNA: TGCAGTGCTAGCCCGGGACAGATACCGACGGTGCGGGAGCTGTTTTTT. The encoded protein is CSASPGQIPTVRELFF.

This chain uses TRBV19 with TRBJ1-5; D gene ambiguous. This CDR3 region has 14 residues. With 9 bases removed from V and 1 base from J, the gap between germline ends came to 13 bases. The germline V gene has CDR1 LNHDA and CDR2 SQIVND (reference sequence). CDR3: CASGTRQSNQPQHF. The CDR3 nucleotides read TGTGCCAGCGGTACAAGGCAAAGCAATCAGCCCCAGCATTTT.

This chain connects TRBV9 to TRBJ2-1; the match to TRBD2 covers 10 bases. The ends lost 0 bases at V and 4 bases at J; junction bases unmatched: 1. The CDR3 length is 15 residues. Germline-derived CDR1 and CDR2 are SGDLS and YYNGEE. The DNA for the CDR3 is TGTGCCAGCAGCGTAGCTAGCGGGGGTTACAATGAGCAGTTCTTC. Its protein is CASSVASGGYNEQFF.

CDR3 bases: TGTGCCAGCAGCAATTCTCCCAGCTCCTACAATGAGCAGTTCTTC. Translated, it gives CASSNSPSSYNEQFF. The rearrangement joins TRBV7-3 to TRBJ2-1, with no clear D. The length of the CDR3 is 15 residues. V was shortened by 5 bases and J by 0 bases, with 11 bases between the two germline ends. Germline loops: CDR1 SGHTA, CDR2 FQGTGA. The full variable domain, its missing parts supplied by reference TRBV7-3 and TRBJ2-1, is GAGVSQTPSNKVTEKGKYVELRCDPISGHTALYWYRQSLGQGPEFLIYFQGTGAADDSGLPNDRFFAVRPEGSVSTLKIQRTERGDSAVYLCASSNSPSSYNEQFFGPGTRLTVL.

This clonotype occurred a few times. The gene calls are TRBV5-1 and TRBJ2-7; possible D gene TRBD2, 5 bases. Per the germline V gene, CDR1 is SGHRS and CDR2 is YFSETQ. The length of the CDR3 is 13 residues. The V end was cut by 0 bases, the J end by 5 bases, with 9 bases between. CDR3 amino acids: CASSLGPGNEQYV. As DNA, the CDR3 is TGCGCCAGCAGCTTGGGTCCGGGGAACGAGCAGTACGTC.

The chain links TRBV20-1 to TRBJ2-2, with D possibly matching TRBD2 (7 bases). CDR1 DFQATT and CDR2 SNEGSKA come from the germline V gene (reference sequence). CDR3 length: 15 residues. Trimming took off 5 bases at V and 4 bases at J, with 17 bases between the two ends. For the CDR3, the DNA is TGCAGTGCTCCCCGAGGGGGGGCGGGCACCGGGGAGCTGTTTTTT. It yields the protein CSAPRGGAGTGELFF.

This chain links TRBV4-1 with TRBJ2-1; no clear D. V dropped 0 bases and J dropped 0 bases, with 9 bases sitting between them. CDR1 is MGHRA and CDR2 is YSYEKL in the germline V gene. The CDR3 spans 16 residues. CDR3 sequence (DNA): TGCGCCAGCAGCCAAGACCTGGGAAGCTCCTACAATGAGCAGTTCTTC. Its protein product is CASSQDLGSSYNEQFF.

As for this clonotype: Germline is not matched at one junction end, which may reflect a read error. The chain employs TRBV3-1 and TRBJ2-5, with TRBD1 identical over 11 bases. There are 18 residues in the CDR3. Germline CDR1 reads LGHDT; CDR2 reads YNNKEL (reference sequence). The CDR3 loop is CATSQRYSDRGREKTQYF. CDR3 sequence (DNA): TGTGCCACCAGCCAACGATACTCGGACAGGGGGCGCGAAAAGACCCAGTACTTC.

This chain links TRBV12-3 or TRBV12-4 with TRBJ1-5; D gene ambiguous. The CDR3 is made up of 15 amino acids. Trimming stripped 7 bases from V and 2 bases from J, with 15 bases between. CDR3 residues: CASTRGGNGNQPQHF. CDR3 nucleotide sequence: TGTGCCAGCACCCGAGGCGGGAACGGCAATCAGCCCCAGCATTTT.

This clonotype was seen a few times. The chain carries TRBV11-3 and TRBJ1-1; D perhaps matches TRBD1 (5 bases). The CDR3 totals 15 residues. Germline V gene lookup returns CDR1 SGHNT and CDR2 YENEEA. Between the trimmed V and J ends, which lost 3 bases and 5 bases, there was a span of 16 bases. The chain's CDR3 is CASSFPLGGKTEAFF. The CDR3 DNA reads as TGTGCCAGCAGCTTCCCCCTGGGGGGGAAGACTGAAGCTTTCTTT.

There are a few counts of this clonotype. The chain couples TRBV27 to TRBJ2-3; D remains unclear. Germline CDR1 and CDR2: MNHEY and SMNVEV (reference sequence). The germline V and J ends were trimmed by 6 bases and 3 bases, with 10 bases remaining between them. This CDR3 region has 13 residues. Here the CDR3 DNA reads TGTGCCAGCAGCTACCGACGTACAGATACGCAGTATTTT. Encoded protein: CASSYRRTDTQYF.

This clonotype was observed many times. The CDR3 reads CASSLGQDNSPLHF. The DNA of the CDR3 is TGCGCCAGCAGCTTGGGACAGGATAATTCACCCCTCCACTTT. The J gene is TRBJ1-6, the V gene TRBV5-1; TRBD1 is a possible D gene (6 bases). Trimming left V 0 bases short and J 5 bases short, with 6 bases between. Germline V gene sequence: CDR1 SGHRS, CDR2 YFSETQ. This CDR3 has 14 residues.

The chain employs TRBV6-2 or TRBV6-3 and TRBJ1-2; possible D gene TRBD1, 6 bases. Germline V gives CDR1 MNHEY, CDR2 SVGEGT. Trimming took off 6 bases at V and 4 bases at J, with 18 bases between the two ends. The CDR3 sequence is 15 residues long. The CDR3 DNA sequence: TGTGCCAGCAGGGCTGATGCACAGGGTATCTATGGCTACACCTTC. It is translated as CASRADAQGIYGYTF.

This clonotype was counted only a few times. The chain employs TRBV20-1 and TRBJ2-1, with TRBD2 matching over 8 bases. Unmatched junction bases numbered 20, after V lost 1 base and J lost 9 bases. The CDR3 covers 18 residues. The germline V gene has CDR1 DFQATT and CDR2 SNEGSKA (reference sequence). The CDR3 nucleotides read TGCAGTGCTAGAGCTGCTCTGGGAGCTCGGCGGGGGGCGGGTGAGCAGTTCTTC. It translates to CSARAALGARRGAGEQFF.

The chain combines TRBV5-1 with TRBJ1-1; D is uncertain. Germline values: CDR1 SGHRS, CDR2 YFSETQ. The CDR3 has 14 amino acids. Trimming pared 1 base from V and 1 base from J, leaving 8 bases between. The CDR3 is CASSLIRTNTEAFF. In DNA form, the CDR3 reads TGCGCCAGCAGCTTGATCCGGACGAACACTGAAGCTTTCTTT.

The V gene is TRBV5-1, the J gene TRBJ2-3, with 8 bases matching TRBD2. The CDR3 runs 14 residues. Germline CDR1 and CDR2: SGHRS and YFSETQ. Trimming removed 6 bases from V and 6 bases from J; junction bases left unmatched: 9. This CDR3 reads CASIPGGPADTQYF. CDR3 nucleotide sequence: TGCGCCAGCATTCCGGGAGGGCCGGCGGATACGCAGTATTTT.